This T cell receptor (beta chain) was recovered during a study of T cell responses to AZD1222 COVID-19 vaccine. Clones were read by immunoSEQ multiplex PCR, and TCRdb kept only the in-frame ones, dropping some. The sample yields 150,000 to 200,000 clones, roughly nine tenths seen once. This clone was seen more than once but under ten times. Its antigen is not known. Study conclusions and caveats: After two AZD1222 doses, spike-specific TCR breadth and depth rose versus day 0. The study sampled repertoires only after the peak T cell response. Along spike, vaccine-associated CD4 TCRs were found throughout, with dominance at 160-218 and 743-854. Among the donors, most were white British and more were female, and clonal diversity was possibly underestimated.

This TCR came from an adult who received the MenACWY meningococcal vaccine as a control. The sample in question was peripheral blood, obtained 28 days after the second dose of the MenACWY control vaccine.

The CDR3: CASSPMGPRGNTIYF. The CDR3 nucleotides are TGTGCCAGCAGTCCCATGGGGCCAAGAGGAAACACCATATATTTT. J is TRBJ1-3 and V is TRBV6-5; TRBD1 might be the D (5 bases). This CDR3 has 15 amino acids. The V end was cut by 5 bases, the J end by 4 bases, with 15 bases between. From germline, CDR1 is MNHEY and CDR2 SVGAGI.